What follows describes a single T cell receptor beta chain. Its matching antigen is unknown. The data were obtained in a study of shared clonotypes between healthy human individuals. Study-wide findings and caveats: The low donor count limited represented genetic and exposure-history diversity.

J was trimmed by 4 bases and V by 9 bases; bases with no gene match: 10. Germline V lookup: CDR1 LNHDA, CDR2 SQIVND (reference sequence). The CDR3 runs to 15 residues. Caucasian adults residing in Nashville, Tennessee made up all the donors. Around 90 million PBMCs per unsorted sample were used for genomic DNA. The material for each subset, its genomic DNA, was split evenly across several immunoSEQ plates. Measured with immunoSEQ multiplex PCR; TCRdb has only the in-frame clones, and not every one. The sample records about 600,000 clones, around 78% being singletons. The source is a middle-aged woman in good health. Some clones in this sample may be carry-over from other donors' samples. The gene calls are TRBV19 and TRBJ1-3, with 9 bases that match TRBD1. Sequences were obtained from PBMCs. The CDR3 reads CARGEDRGSGNTIYF. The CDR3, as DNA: TGTGCCAGGGGAGAGGACAGGGGTTCCGGAAACACCATATATTTT.